This T cell receptor (beta chain) originates from a study of T cells in Graves' hyperthyroidism and ophthalmopathy. Findings and limits, study-wide: Classification by a 13 V-J model distinguished ophthalmopathy from stable hyperthyroidism. Appearing also in blood were most of the thyroid clonotypes expanded above 0.001.

The V gene's germline CDR1 is PRHDT and CDR2 FYEKMQ (reference sequence). There are 12 residues in the CDR3. V was trimmed by 5 bases and J by 5 bases, leaving 10 bases between them. Amplification targeted TCR beta CDR3 regions from RNA transcripts. The TCR CDR3 first-round RT-PCR relied on the HTBI primer set. In TCRdb, the multiplex PCR reads were re-called with MiXCR into one record per CDR3 protein. The sample records approximately 560,000 distinct CDR3 sequences, approximately 14% being singletons. Extraction of PBMCs used approximately 10 ml of fresh peripheral blood. This clonotype was counted at least ten times. What it recognizes is unknown.

The chain is built from TRBV13 and TRBJ2-7; TRBD1 is a possible D gene (6 bases). This clonotype originated in a woman in her 30s with Graves' hyperthyroidism. The sequenced material came from blood. CDR3 coding DNA: TGTGCCAGCAGCCAAGAGGGGGACGAGCAGTACTTC. Protein: CASSQEGDEQYF.